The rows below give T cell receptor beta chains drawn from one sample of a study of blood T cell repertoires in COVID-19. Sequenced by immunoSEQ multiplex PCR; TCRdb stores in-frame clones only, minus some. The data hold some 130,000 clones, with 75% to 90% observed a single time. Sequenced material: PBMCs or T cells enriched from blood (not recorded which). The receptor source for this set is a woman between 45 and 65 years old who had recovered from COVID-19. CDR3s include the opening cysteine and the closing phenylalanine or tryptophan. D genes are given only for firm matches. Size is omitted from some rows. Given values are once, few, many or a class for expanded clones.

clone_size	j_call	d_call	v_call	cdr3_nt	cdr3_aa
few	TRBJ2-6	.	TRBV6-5	TGTGCCAGCAGAGGAGTCGCGGGGGCCAACGTCCTGACTTTC	CASRGVAGANVLTF
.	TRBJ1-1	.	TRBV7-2	TGTGCCAGCAGCTGGCAGGGGTACACTGAAGCTTTCTTT	CASSWQGYTEAFF
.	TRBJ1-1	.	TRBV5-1	TGCGCCAGCAGTTTGCAGGGGCGGGCTGAAGCTTTCTTT	CASSLQGRAEAFF
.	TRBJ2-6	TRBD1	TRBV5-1	TGCGCCAGCAGCTGGACCGGGAACAGGGGATCTGGGGCCAACGTCCTGACTTTC	CASSWTGNRGSGANVLTF
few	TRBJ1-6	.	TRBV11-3	TGTGCCAGCAGCACACAGGGATCCCATAATTCACCCCTCCACTTT	CASSTQGSHNSPLHF
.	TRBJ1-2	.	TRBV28	TGTGCCAGCAGTTCTCCGGGGGGGGCGGCCTATGGCTACACCTTC	CASSSPGGAAYGYTF
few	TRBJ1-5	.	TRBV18	TGTGCCAGCAACGCGGGGTCCTACGGGGGCAATCAGCCCCAGCATTTT	CASNAGSYGGNQPQHF
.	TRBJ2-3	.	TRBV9	TGTGCCAGCAGCGTAGATGGCGGGCGGACCGGAGATACGCAGTATTTT	CASSVDGGRTGDTQYF
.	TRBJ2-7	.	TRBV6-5	TGTGCCAGCAGTTACAGTCAGGGGCCCTACGAGCAGTACTTC	CASSYSQGPYEQYF
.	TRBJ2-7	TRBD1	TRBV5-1	TGCGCCAGCAGGTACGTCCGGGACAGTTCCTACGAGCAGTACTTC	CASRYVRDSSYEQYF
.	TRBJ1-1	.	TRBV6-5	TGTGCCAGCAGCCTGCACAGGGAGGGGACTGAAGCTTTCTTT	CASSLHREGTEAFF
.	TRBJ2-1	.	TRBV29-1	TGCAGCGGGGGACAATCCTACAATGAGCAGTTCTTC	CSGGQSYNEQFF
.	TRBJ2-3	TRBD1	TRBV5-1	TGCGCCAGCAGCACAGGACAGGGGACAGATACGCAGTATTTT	CASSTGQGTDTQYF
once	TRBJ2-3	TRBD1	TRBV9	TGTGCCAGCAGCGTTAGACGGGACAGGGGGGGGACAGATACGCAGTATTTT	CASSVRRDRGGTDTQYF
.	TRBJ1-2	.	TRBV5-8	TGTGCCACCACACTGGGGGCCGCTAACTATGGCTACACCTTC	CATTLGAANYGYTF
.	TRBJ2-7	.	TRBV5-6	TGTGCCAGCAGCTCACAGGTTCCCCATACATACTACGAGCAGTACTTC	CASSSQVPHTYYEQYF
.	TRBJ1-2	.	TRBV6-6	TGTGCCAGCAGTTACGAAACGGGGGGTGGCTACACCTTC	CASSYETGGGYTF
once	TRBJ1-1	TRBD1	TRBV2	TGTGCCAGCACTGGACAGGGGGCGCACACTGAAGCTTTCTTT	CASTGQGAHTEAFF
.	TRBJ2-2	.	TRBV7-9	TGTGCCAGCAGCTTAGGTCAGGGGCCGCTCACCGGGGAGCTGTTTTTT	CASSLGQGPLTGELFF
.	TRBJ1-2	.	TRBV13	TGTGCCAGCAGCACGAGACAGGACGGCTACACCTTC	CASSTRQDGYTF
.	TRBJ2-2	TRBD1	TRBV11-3	TGTGCCAGCAGCTTAGGTACTGGGACAGGAAGAACCGGGGAGCTGTTTTTT	CASSLGTGTGRTGELFF
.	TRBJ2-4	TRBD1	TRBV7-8	TGTGCCAGCAGCTTGGACAGGGGCATTCAGTACTTC	CASSLDRGIQYF
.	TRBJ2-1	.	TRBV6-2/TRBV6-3	TGTGCCAGCAGTTACCGGCAGACAAACAATGAGCAGTTCTTC	CASSYRQTNNEQFF
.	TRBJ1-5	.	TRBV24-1	TGTGCCACCAGTGACTCACAGCCCTATAGCAATCAGCCCCAGCATTTT	CATSDSQPYSNQPQHF
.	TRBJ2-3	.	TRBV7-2	TGTGCCAGCAGCTTAACTATAGATACGCAGTATTTT	CASSLTIDTQYF
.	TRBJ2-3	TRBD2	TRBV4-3	TGCGCCAGCAGCCAAGATCCCCTACCCCTTAGCGGGGGGGCCGGAGATACGCAGTATTTT	CASSQDPLPLSGGAGDTQYF
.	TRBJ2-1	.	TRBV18	TGTGCCAGCTCACTAATCTTGGGGGGGGGCCCCTACAATGAGCAGTTCTTC	CASSLILGGGPYNEQFF
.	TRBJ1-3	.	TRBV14	TGTGCCAGCAGCCAATTTCTCAATCCCAGCTCTGGAAACACCATATATTTT	CASSQFLNPSSGNTIYF
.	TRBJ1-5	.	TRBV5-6	TGTGCCAGCAGCTCGGGGGTTGGCAATCAGCCCCAGCATTTT	CASSSGVGNQPQHF
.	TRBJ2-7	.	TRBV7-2	TGTGCCAGCAGCTTAGGGGGCGTTGGCTCCTACGAGCAGTACTTC	CASSLGGVGSYEQYF